The 6 T cell receptor beta chains below come from one sample, sequenced in a study of blood T cells in healthy people across ages. Then a second PCR, running about 6 to 11 cycles, was carried out with a sample-barcoded 5' primer and a J-beta primer mix. In TCRdb, the 5' RACE reads were re-called with MiXCR into one record per CDR3 protein. This sample has about 1.7 million distinct CDR3 sequences, with roughly 27% found just once. Sequencing was carried out using blood. Receptor source: a woman aged 30 to 39 in good health.

This chain connects TRBV11-2 to TRBJ2-7; perhaps TRBD2 as D (5 bases). The end of the DNA is better explained by TRBJ2-5, so the J call may be wrong. The CDR3 length is 13 residues. Looked up from germline, CDR1 is SGHAT and CDR2 is FQNNGV. This CDR3 is CAISPGVGETQYF. The CDR3 DNA reads as TGTGCCATTTCCCCCGGGGTGGGAGAGACCCAGTACTTC.

This clonotype was detected only a few times. CDR3: CASSIQYGYTF. CDR3 coding DNA: TGTGCCAGTAGTATCCAGTATGGCTACACCTTC. The chain joins TRBV19 to TRBJ1-2; D is unresolved. Between the trimmed V and J ends, which lost 3 bases and 5 bases, there was a span of 4 bases. This CDR3 contains 11 residues. The germline V gene has CDR1 LNHDA and CDR2 SQIVND (reference sequence). Full variable domain (missing parts from reference TRBV19 and TRBJ1-2): DGGITQSPKYLFRKEGQNVTLSCEQNLNHDAMYWYRQDPGQGLRLIYYSQIVNDFQKGDIAEGYSVSREKKESFPLTVTSAQKNPTAFYLCASSIQYGYTFGSGTRLTVV.

This clonotype appeared a few times. The V and J genes are TRBV7-9 and TRBJ1-1, with D unresolved. Trimming left V 6 bases short and J 1 base short, with 6 bases between. This CDR3 is built from 12 residues. CDR1 and CDR2 (germline): SEHNR, FQNEAQ (reference sequence). The CDR3: CASSHQNTEAFF. DNA of the CDR3: TGTGCCAGCAGTCATCAGAACACTGAAGCTTTCTTT.

There are a few counts of this clonotype. In nucleotides, the CDR3 is TGTGCCAGCAGCGCCCGACTAGCGGGGGGGCCTATGAATGAGCAGTTCTTC. The encoded protein is CASSARLAGGPMNEQFF. The chain links TRBV11-2 to TRBJ2-1; the match to TRBD2 covers 14 bases. Losses at the gene ends were 5 bases for V and 7 bases for J; bases not matched to a gene: 10. CDR1 is SGHAT and CDR2 is FQNNGV in the germline V gene. This CDR3 has 17 amino acids.

V and J are TRBV4-1 and TRBJ2-1; D possibly uses TRBD1 or TRBD2 (6 bases each). The V and J ends lost 3 bases and 2 bases respectively, with 23 bases between them. Germline assignment: CDR1 MGHRA and CDR2 YSYEKL. The CDR3 is 19 residues long. This CDR3 reads CASSHPYGLGGQAYNEQFF. DNA of the CDR3: TGCGCCAGCAGCCATCCATACGGTCTCGGGGGCCAAGCCTACAATGAGCAGTTCTTC.

This clonotype occurred a few times. The rearrangement links TRBV20-1 to TRBJ2-3, with D uncertain. From germline, CDR1 is DFQATT and CDR2 SNEGSKA (reference sequence). The CDR3 is 15 amino acids. V lost 5 bases to trimming and J lost 1 base, with 16 bases between them. This chain's CDR3 is CSADGPSPGTDTQYF. CDR3 DNA: TGCAGTGCTGATGGGCCGTCACCTGGCACAGATACGCAGTATTTT.